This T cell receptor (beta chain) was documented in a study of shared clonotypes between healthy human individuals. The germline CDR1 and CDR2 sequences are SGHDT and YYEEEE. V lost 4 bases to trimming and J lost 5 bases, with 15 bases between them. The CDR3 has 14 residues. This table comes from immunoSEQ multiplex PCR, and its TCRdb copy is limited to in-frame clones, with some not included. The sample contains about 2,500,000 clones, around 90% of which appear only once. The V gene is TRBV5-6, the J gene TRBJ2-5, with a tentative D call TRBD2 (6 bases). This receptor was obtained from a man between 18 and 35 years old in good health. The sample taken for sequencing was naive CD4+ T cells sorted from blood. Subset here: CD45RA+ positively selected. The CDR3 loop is CASSPMGLAETQYF. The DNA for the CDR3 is TGTGCCAGCAGCCCTATGGGACTTGCGGAGACCCAGTACTTC.